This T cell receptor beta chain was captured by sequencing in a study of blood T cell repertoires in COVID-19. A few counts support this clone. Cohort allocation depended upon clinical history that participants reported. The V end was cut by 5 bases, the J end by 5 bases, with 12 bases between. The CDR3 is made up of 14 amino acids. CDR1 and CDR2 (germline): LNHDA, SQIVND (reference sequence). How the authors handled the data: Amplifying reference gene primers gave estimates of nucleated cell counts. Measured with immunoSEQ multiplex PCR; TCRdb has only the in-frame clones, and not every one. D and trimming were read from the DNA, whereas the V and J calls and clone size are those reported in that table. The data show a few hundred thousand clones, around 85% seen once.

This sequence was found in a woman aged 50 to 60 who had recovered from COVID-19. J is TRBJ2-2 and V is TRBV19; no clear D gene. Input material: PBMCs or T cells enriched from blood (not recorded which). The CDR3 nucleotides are TGTGCCAGTAGTGAGTATAGTCGGACCGGGGAGCTGTTTTTT. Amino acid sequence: CASSEYSRTGELFF.